A selection of T cell receptor beta chains follows, all from one sample in a study of CD8 T cells in ankylosing spondylitis. A single record per CDR3 protein comes from TCRdb applying MiXCR to the 5' RACE reads. The data hold nearly 350,000 distinct CDR3 sequences, with roughly 14% observed a single time. Sequenced input: blood, either unsorted or a sorted T cell fraction (not recorded which). Receptors were obtained from a male donor with ankylosing spondylitis or in good health (not recorded which). CDR3s include the opening cysteine and the closing phenylalanine or tryptophan.

v_gene,j_gene,CDR3aa
TRBV12-3/TRBV12-4,TRBJ2-1,CASSTTQGSEQFF
TRBV4-2,TRBJ2-7,CASSQGWTALSYEQYF
TRBV11-2,TRBJ1-2,CASSLTGYGYTF
TRBV7-6,TRBJ1-5,CASSAGRINQPQHF
TRBV12-3/TRBV12-4,TRBJ1-1,CASSSGYFNTEAFF
TRBV14,TRBJ2-5,CASSQGLLVQETQYF
TRBV12-3/TRBV12-4,TRBJ1-1,CASAPGEGRLVEAFF
TRBV6-2/TRBV6-3,TRBJ1-1,CASSYKGQEAFF
TRBV15,TRBJ2-2,CATSRAWGSLANTGELFF
TRBV7-2,TRBJ2-7,CASSLQATYEQYF
TRBV27,TRBJ2-3,CASSSWGVRDTQYF
TRBV5-1,TRBJ2-1,CASNLAAGSYNEQFF
TRBV5-1,TRBJ2-3,CASSLALAIFTDTQYF
TRBV18,TRBJ2-4,CASSPPGINIQYF
TRBV29-1,TRBJ1-2,CSAVVETAYGYTF
TRBV4-1,TRBJ1-2,CASSQDGKKGYGYTF
TRBV5-1,TRBJ2-7,CASSLGGYVSYEQYF